This TCR beta chain came from a study of cytomegalovirus exposure and HLA in healthy donors. Study information: In a later analysis, the 110 or so validation repertoires were reported to have used the same platform as the approximately 690 first-cohort repertoires. Overall study results and limits: For most TCR sequences rarity was the rule, although some public TCRs occurred in many donors. First-cohort TCR clusters were later found to tend to co-occur in the 120 validation repertoires.

Clones were read by immunoSEQ multiplex PCR, and TCRdb kept only the in-frame ones, dropping some. The top ten hold 1% to 1.5% of the sample, which has roughly 330,000 clones, approximately 86% seen once. This CDR3 comprises 13 residues. V was trimmed by 3 bases and J by 7 bases, leaving 9 bases between them. Per the germline V gene, CDR1 is MNHEY and CDR2 is SMNVEV (reference sequence). On this clone: Antigen unknown.

Sequences were obtained from PBMCs. The genes are TRBV27 and TRBJ2-2; D call uncertain. The clonotype originates from a woman in her 30s in good health and CMV-seropositive. This CDR3 is CASSFGYVGELFF. The CDR3 bases are TGTGCCAGCAGTTTTGGCTACGTCGGGGAGCTGTTTTTT.